This T cell receptor beta chain was obtained from a study of T cells in Graves' hyperthyroidism and ophthalmopathy. Across the study: Peripheral blood was obtained at initial diagnosis, preceding any treatment.

Findings and caveats of the study: Stable hyperthyroidism and ophthalmopathy were separated using 13 V-J signatures. Most clonotypes expanded in the thyroid (above 0.001) were also present in blood.

Amplified TCR beta CDR3 regions came from RNA transcripts. Researchers ran a first-round RT-PCR on the TCR CDR3 using the HTBI primer set. TCRdb passed the multiplex PCR reads through MiXCR, listing each CDR3 protein once. Found here are a few hundred thousand distinct CDR3 sequences, roughly 20% of them singletons; the top ten hold approximately 26%. Patients were excluded because of uncontrolled infection, other autoimmune disease, pregnancy or lactation. About this clonotype: Its cognate antigen is unknown.

From germline, CDR1 is MGHDK and CDR2 SYGVNS. This CDR3 is built from 15 residues. The ends were cut back, 4 bases at V and 5 bases at J, with 17 bases in the middle. The V and J genes are TRBV25-1 and TRBJ2-5; D is perhaps TRBD1 (5 bases). This TCR was recovered from a man between 18 and 35 years old with Graves' hyperthyroidism. The sequencing input was blood. The DNA of the CDR3 is TGTGCCAGCAGTGCACTGGCAGGGAAGTTGGAGACCCAGTACTTC. Translation gives CASSALAGKLETQYF.